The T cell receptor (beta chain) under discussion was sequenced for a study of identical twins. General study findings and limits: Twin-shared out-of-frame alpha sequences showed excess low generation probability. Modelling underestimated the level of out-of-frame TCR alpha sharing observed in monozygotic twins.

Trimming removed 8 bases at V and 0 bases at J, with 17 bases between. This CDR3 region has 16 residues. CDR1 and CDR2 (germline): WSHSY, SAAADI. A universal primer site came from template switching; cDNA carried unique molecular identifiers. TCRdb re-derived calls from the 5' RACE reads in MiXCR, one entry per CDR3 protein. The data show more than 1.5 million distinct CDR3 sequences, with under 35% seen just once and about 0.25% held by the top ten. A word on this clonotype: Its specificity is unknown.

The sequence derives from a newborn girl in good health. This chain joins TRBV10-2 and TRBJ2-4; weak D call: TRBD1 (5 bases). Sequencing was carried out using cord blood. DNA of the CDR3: TGCGCCAGCGGTGCTGGGGCCGCCTTAGCCAAAAACATTCAGTACTTC. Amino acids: CASGAGAALAKNIQYF.